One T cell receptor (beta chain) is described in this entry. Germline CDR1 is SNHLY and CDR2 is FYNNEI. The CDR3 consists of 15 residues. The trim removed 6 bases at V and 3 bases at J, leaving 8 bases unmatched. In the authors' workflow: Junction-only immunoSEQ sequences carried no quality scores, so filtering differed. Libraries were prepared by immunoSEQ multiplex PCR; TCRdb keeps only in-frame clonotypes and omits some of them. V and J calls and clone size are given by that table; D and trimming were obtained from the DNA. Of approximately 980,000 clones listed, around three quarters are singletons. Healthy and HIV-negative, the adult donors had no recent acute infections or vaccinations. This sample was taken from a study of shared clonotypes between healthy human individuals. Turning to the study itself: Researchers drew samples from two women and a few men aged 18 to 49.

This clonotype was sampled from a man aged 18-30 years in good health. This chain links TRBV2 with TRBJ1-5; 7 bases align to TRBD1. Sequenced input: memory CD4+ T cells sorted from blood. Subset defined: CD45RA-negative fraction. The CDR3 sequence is CASRAGQLDNQPQHF. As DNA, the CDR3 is TGTGCCAGCAGGGCGGGACAGTTAGACAATCAGCCCCAGCATTTT.